These 30 T cell receptor beta chains were all obtained from the same sample, sequenced in a study of CXCR3-negative and CXCR3-positive naive CD8 T cells. Notes on the study in general: Compared with CXCR3-negative naive cells, CXCR3-positive naive cells showed more hydrophobic TRB CDR3s.

The TRB libraries of cDNA were built by UMI-labeled 5' RACE. TCRdb re-called the 5' RACE reads and gives one entry per CDR3 protein, without DNA. The ten most abundant clones cover approximately 0.46% of a sample with 150,000 to 170,000 distinct CDR3 sequences. No antigens are known for them. The sample consisted of naive CXCR3+ CD8+ T cells from blood. Sample subset: CD45RO-CCR7+CD27+CD95- naive CD8+ T cells expressing CXCR3 (TNR3+). The receptors come from a human donor in good health. Some clones in this sample may be carry-over from other donors' samples.

The J gene is TRBJ2-1, the V gene TRBV4-1; TCRdb gives TRBD2 as the D gene, but with no DNA this cannot be confirmed. The CDR3 length is 14 residues. Germline V CDR1 and CDR2: MGHRA, YSYEKL. The CDR3 protein is CASSPGLGFNEQFF.

The chain recombines TRBV20-1 with TRBJ2-1. Germline V gives CDR1 DFQATT, CDR2 SNEGSKA (reference sequence). The CDR3 sequence is 14 residues long. CDR3 protein: CSARGFDTYNEQFF.

J is TRBJ2-5 and V is TRBV6-5; TCRdb picks TRBD2, but there is no DNA to check that call. The CDR3 contains 17 residues. Germline V gene sequence: CDR1 MNHEY, CDR2 SVGAGI. The CDR3 here is CASSYPGTSGDQETQYF.

The genes are TRBV27 and TRBJ1-5; TCRdb picks TRBD1, but there is no DNA to check that call. This CDR3 region has 14 residues. CDR1 and CDR2 (germline): MNHEY, SMNVEV (reference sequence). The CDR3 spells CASSWTGVAQPQHF.

The CDR3 protein is CASSYPRGSGPDTQYF. The chain couples TRBV6-5 to TRBJ2-3; lacking DNA, the TRBD1 call made by TCRdb goes unchecked. CDR3 length equals 16 residues. Looked up from germline, CDR1 is MNHEY and CDR2 is SVGAGI.

This chain connects TRBV5-6 to TRBJ2-7; without DNA, the TCRdb call of TRBD1 cannot be checked. This CDR3 is 16 amino acids long. From germline, CDR1 is SGHDT and CDR2 YYEEEE. The CDR3 is CASSFGTGTGTYEQYF.

The V and J genes are TRBV7-2 and TRBJ2-7; TCRdb's D call of TRBD2 is untestable without DNA. The germline gives CDR1 SGHTA, CDR2 FQGNSA. The CDR3 spans 20 residues. The CDR3 sequence: CASSLPGQGIPGLAGFQQYF.

CDR3 in amino acids: CASSQVARVPEAFF. The gene calls are TRBV4-1 and TRBJ1-1; TCRdb returns TRBD1, unconfirmable since there is no DNA. This CDR3 region has 14 residues. Germline CDR1 MGHRA, CDR2 YSYEKL.

The gene calls are TRBV29-1 and TRBJ2-7; TCRdb gives TRBD1 as the D gene, but with no DNA this cannot be confirmed. The CDR3 totals 13 residues. Per germline, CDR1 SQVTM and CDR2 ANQGSEA. The CDR3 protein is CSAGDRVQYEQYF.

V is TRBV9 and J is TRBJ1-1; TCRdb picks TRBD1, but there is no DNA to check that call. Germline V lookup: CDR1 SGDLS, CDR2 YYNGEE. The length of the CDR3 is 15 residues. The CDR3 is CASTPGIQGRTEAFF.

This chain links TRBV7-2 with TRBJ2-7; the D call from TCRdb, TRBD2, cannot be confirmed without DNA. Per the germline V gene, CDR1 is SGHTA and CDR2 is FQGNSA. This CDR3 is built from 13 residues. The CDR3 here is CASSLTRTYEQYF.

J is TRBJ1-5 and V is TRBV29-1. The CDR3 sequence is 14 residues long. From germline, CDR1 is SQVTM and CDR2 ANQGSEA. This chain's CDR3 is CSVLSGETTQPQHF.

The chain uses TRBV20-1 and TRBJ2-7; no DNA is available, so the TRBD2 call from TCRdb remains unchecked. Per the germline V gene, CDR1 is DFQATT and CDR2 is SNEGSKA (reference sequence). The CDR3 is 18 amino acids. The CDR3 is CSARGTSGRWDRTMEQYF.

This chain joins TRBV4-1 and TRBJ2-7; TCRdb's D gene call, TRBD2, goes unchecked for lack of DNA. The CDR3 loop spans 14 amino acids. Germline CDR1 MGHRA, CDR2 YSYEKL. This chain's CDR3 is CASSQVGLDGEQYF.

The V call is TRBV4-1, the J call TRBJ1-6; checking the TCRdb D call of TRBD1 is not possible without DNA. The CDR3 is 17 amino acids. Looked up from germline, CDR1 is MGHRA and CDR2 is YSYEKL. CDR3: CASSQFVRGEYNSPLHF.

The rearrangement joins TRBV28 to TRBJ2-5; TCRdb's D call of TRBD1 is untestable without DNA. The CDR3 consists of 16 residues. Germline lookup yields CDR1 MDHEN and CDR2 SYDVKM. CDR3 protein: CASSASGTGLQETQYF.

The V call is TRBV4-1, the J call TRBJ2-7; TCRdb picks TRBD1, but there is no DNA to check that call. This CDR3 contains 15 residues. The V gene's germline CDR1 is MGHRA and CDR2 YSYEKL. The CDR3 here is CASSQGAGGTYEQYF.

This chain joins TRBV9 and TRBJ2-1; there is no DNA to check the TCRdb D call of TRBD1. CDR1 is SGDLS and CDR2 is YYNGEE in the germline V gene. This CDR3 region has 14 residues. Here the CDR3 reads CASSVRGDYNEQFF.

The J gene is TRBJ1-1, the V gene TRBV12-3 or TRBV12-4. The CDR3 has 14 residues. The CDR3 loop reads CASSYTFSRTEAFF.

The V and J genes are TRBV11-2 and TRBJ2-3; the TCRdb D gene call, TRBD2, has no DNA to confirm it. The CDR3 loop spans 13 amino acids. The germline V gene encodes CDR1 SGHAT and CDR2 FQNNGV. The CDR3 reads CASSFWSGDTQYF.

The rearrangement joins TRBV4-1 to TRBJ2-1. Germline CDR1 and CDR2: MGHRA and YSYEKL. The CDR3 covers 16 residues. Here the CDR3 reads CASSHPAVTVSDEQFF.

The rearrangement links TRBV7-2 to TRBJ1-6. The CDR3 runs to 13 residues. From germline, CDR1 is SGHTA and CDR2 FQGNSA. CDR3 amino acids: CASSLDTFSPLHF.

The chain couples TRBV7-3 to TRBJ1-1; TCRdb lists TRBD1, though no DNA is available to test this call. CDR1 and CDR2 from the germline V gene are SGHTA and FQGTGA. CDR3 length: 11 residues. The CDR3 reads CAGGVRVEAFF. Full variable domain (rest looked up from reference TRBV7-3 and TRBJ1-1): GAGVSQTPSNKVTEKGKYVELRCDPISGHTALYWYRQSLGQGPEFLIYFQGTGAADDSGLPNDRFFAVRPEGSVSTLKIQRTERGDSAVYLCAGGVRVEAFFGQGTRLTVV.

V is TRBV12-3 or TRBV12-4 and J is TRBJ2-7; TCRdb returns TRBD1, unconfirmable since there is no DNA. There are 14 residues in the CDR3. CDR3 in amino acids: CASSLGGSPYEQYF.

The V gene is TRBV28, the J gene TRBJ2-4; TCRdb indicates TRBD1, and absent DNA this call remains unverified. Germline assignment: CDR1 MDHEN and CDR2 SYDVKM. CDR3 length: 18 residues. The CDR3: CASSAADRGPTQGNIQYF.

The V call is TRBV29-1, the J call TRBJ2-7; no DNA is available, so the TRBD1 call from TCRdb remains unchecked. CDR3 size: 13 residues. CDR1 and CDR2 from the germline V gene are SQVTM and ANQGSEA. CDR3 protein: CSVFGQGAYEQYF.

This rearrangement joins TRBV25-1 to TRBJ1-5. Germline V CDR1 and CDR2: MGHDK, SYGVNS. The CDR3 sequence is 15 residues long. This chain's CDR3 is CASSEGGLMNQPQHF. Combining the CDR3 with reference TRBV25-1 and TRBJ1-5 gives the whole variable domain EADIYQTPRYLVIGTGKKITLECSQTMGHDKMYWYQQDPGMELHLIHYSYGVNSTEKGDLSSESTVSRIRTEHFPLTLESARPSHTSQYLCASSEGGLMNQPQHFGDGTRLSIL.

The rearrangement joins TRBV14 to TRBJ1-1; TCRdb lists TRBD1, though no DNA is available to test this call. CDR1 is SGHDN, CDR2 FVKESK, per germline. The CDR3 sequence is 17 residues long. This CDR3 reads CASSQDPREVGNTEAFF.

V and J are TRBV15 and TRBJ1-6; TCRdb names TRBD1, which stays unverified in the absence of DNA. Germline V gene sequence: CDR1 LNHNV, CDR2 YYDKDF (reference sequence). The CDR3 has 14 residues. The CDR3 loop is CATARDGENSPLHF.

This sequence joins TRBV11-2 and TRBJ2-5; the D call from TCRdb, TRBD1, cannot be confirmed without DNA. Germline CDR1 reads SGHAT; CDR2 reads FQNNGV. The CDR3 is made up of 15 amino acids. The CDR3 reads CASSWTGQGTETQYF.